These 6 T cell receptor beta chains share one sample of origin, sequenced in a study of spatial heterogeneity in lung cancer. TCRdb reanalysed the 5' RACE reads using MiXCR and keeps one entry per CDR3 protein. The table includes 24,000 or so distinct CDR3 sequences, just under 7% detected once. Time point defined: sample taken at primary tumor resection. Sequencing covered unsorted whole RNA taken from tumor, nontumor lung or frozen PBMC. Sample: PBMCs, taken at surgery. These TCRs come from a male donor with early-stage non-small cell lung cancer.

V usage is TRBV24-1 and J usage is TRBJ2-1; D is unclear. CDR3 size: 11 residues. Deletions cut 3 bases from V and 15 bases from J, with 11 bases between. CDR1 KGHDR and CDR2 SFDVKD come from the germline V gene. The CDR3 loop is CATSDGSRGFF. For the CDR3, the DNA is TGTGCCACCAGTGATGGCAGTCGAGGGTTCTTC.

This clonotype has a count of ten or more. The chain uses TRBV20-1 and TRBJ2-2, with 7 bases matching TRBD1. V lost 0 bases and J lost 5; bases outside the gene matches: 12. Per germline, CDR1 DFQATT and CDR2 SNEGSKA (reference sequence). There are 17 residues in the CDR3. The CDR3 reads CSARDSHRGRRTGELFF. The CDR3 bases are TGCAGTGCTAGAGATTCCCACAGGGGTCGGAGAACCGGGGAGCTGTTTTTT.

This clonotype was counted many times. The V gene is TRBV5-1, the J gene TRBJ2-3; D remains ambiguous. Trimming pared 4 bases from V and 3 bases from J, leaving 9 bases between. The CDR3 runs to 13 residues. Looked up from germline, CDR1 is SGHRS and CDR2 is YFSETQ. The CDR3 loop reads CASSPGQTDTQYF. Written as DNA, the CDR3 is TGCGCCAGCAGCCCCGGGCAGACAGATACGCAGTATTTT. Full variable domain (remainder filled in from reference TRBV5-1 and TRBJ2-3): KAGVTQTPRYLIKTRGQQVTLSCSPISGHRSVSWYQQTPGQGLQFLFEYFSETQRNKGNFPGRFSGRQFSNSRSEMNVSTLELGDSALYLCASSPGQTDTQYFGPGTRLTVL.

There are many counts of this clonotype. The chain recombines TRBV19 with TRBJ1-1; D is perhaps TRBD1 (5 bases). Germline-derived CDR1 and CDR2 are LNHDA and SQIVND (reference sequence). The CDR3 length is 14 residues. The V gene lost 5 bases and the J gene lost 4 bases, with 14 bases spanning the gap. CDR3 sequence: CASSYLETATEAFF. Written as DNA, the CDR3 is TGTGCCAGTAGTTACCTAGAGACAGCCACTGAAGCTTTCTTT.

This clonotype has only a few counts. A read error may be the cause here, since a much bigger clone is one base away. Because it lacks the conserved phenylalanine or tryptophan at the end, this CDR3 is likely a read error. The chain couples TRBV28 to TRBJ2-7; tentative D call: TRBD1 (6 bases). With 5 bases removed from V and 7 bases from J, the gap between germline ends came to 12 bases. CDR3 size: 12 residues. Germline V gene data show CDR1 as MDHEN and CDR2 as SYDVKM. In nucleotides, the CDR3 is TGTGCCAGCAGTCCACAGGGTTCGGAGCAGTACTCC. It is translated as CASSPQGSEQYS.

This clonotype came up a few times. This chain uses TRBV18 with TRBJ1-1; D uncertain. Germline-derived CDR1 and CDR2 are KGHSH and LQKENI. The CDR3 extends over 14 amino acids. The ends were cut back, 5 bases at V and 3 bases at J, with 13 bases in the middle. CDR3 sequence: CASSFRARDTEAFF. The CDR3 bases are TGTGCCAGCTCATTCCGGGCAAGAGACACTGAAGCTTTCTTT.